One sample yielded the 31 T cell receptor beta chains listed below, sequenced in a study of blood T cell repertoires in COVID-19. TCRdb's table, derived via immunoSEQ multiplex PCR, lists solely in-frame clones and lacks some. The sample carries nearly 350,000 clones, roughly 89% recorded once. Sequencing was carried out using peripheral blood. All receptors come from a woman between 18 and 29 years old who had recovered from COVID-19.

This rearrangement joins TRBV6-1 to TRBJ1-2, with D tentatively TRBD1 (6 bases). The CDR3 consists of 12 residues. Germline lookup yields CDR1 MNHNS and CDR2 SASEGT. V lost 3 bases, J lost 9 bases, and 11 bases lay in between. CDR3 residues: CASSELRGSYTF. The CDR3 DNA reads as TGTGCCAGCAGTGAGCTCAGGGGTAGCTACACCTTC.

This chain links TRBV24-1 with TRBJ2-3; possibly TRBD2 for D (6 bases). The CDR3 runs 16 residues. In germline, CDR1 is KGHDR, CDR2 SFDVKD. V lost 0 bases and J lost 2, with 11 bases in between. CDR3 sequence: CATSDLRLEPTDTQYF. The CDR3 bases are TGTGCCACCAGTGATTTGAGACTAGAGCCCACAGATACGCAGTATTTT.

This chain uses TRBV5-4 with TRBJ2-3, with TRBD2 as a possible D gene (5 bases). Germline V gene data show CDR1 as SGHNT and CDR2 as YYREEE (reference sequence). V was shortened by 1 base and J by 0 bases, with 12 bases between the two germline ends. The CDR3 is 16 amino acids. The CDR3: CASSLYLAASTDTQYF. CDR3 DNA sequence: TGTGCCAGCAGCTTGTACCTAGCAGCTAGCACAGATACGCAGTATTTT.

V usage is TRBV18 and J usage is TRBJ1-2; weak D call: TRBD1 (6 bases). The length of the CDR3 is 14 residues. CDR1 is KGHSH, CDR2 LQKENI, per germline. Between the trimmed V and J ends, which lost 6 bases and 6 bases, there was a span of 17 bases. The CDR3: CASSPVLNRDGYTF. The CDR3 nucleotides read TGTGCCAGCTCGCCCGTCCTTAACAGGGATGGCTACACCTTC.

The chain employs TRBV7-6 and TRBJ2-1; 14 bases map to TRBD2. This CDR3 spans 17 amino acids. V was pared by 5 bases and J by 1 base, with 4 bases of the junction left unmatched. Germline assignment: CDR1 SGHVS and CDR2 FNYEAQ. CDR3 in amino acids: CASSPGTSGRSYNEQFF. The CDR3 bases are TGTGCCAGCAGCCCCGGGACTAGCGGGAGATCCTACAATGAGCAGTTCTTC.

This clone has only one observation. The CDR3 protein is CASSLGGPWYNEQFF. CDR3 nucleotide sequence: TGTGCCAGCAGCTTAGGGGGGCCGTGGTACAATGAGCAGTTCTTC. The gene calls are TRBV11-3 and TRBJ2-1; weak D call: TRBD1 (6 bases). Germline V gene sequence: CDR1 SGHNT, CDR2 YENEEA. This CDR3 has 15 amino acids. The V end was cut by 1 base, the J end by 4 bases, with 11 bases between.

This clone occurred once. This chain uses TRBV3-1 (or the pseudogene TRBV3-2) with TRBJ2-3; the match to TRBD1 covers 8 bases. CDR1 is LGHDT and CDR2 is YNNKEL in the germline V gene (reference sequence). After removal of 0 bases from V and 8 bases from J, the junction contained 19 bases not matched to a gene. This CDR3 region has 19 residues. CDR3 in amino acids: CASSQDRRRQGIFLGTQYF. CDR3 coding DNA: TGTGCCAGCAGCCAAGATCGACGTAGACAGGGGATCTTTCTGGGTACGCAGTATTTT.

A single count supports this clone. The chain is built from TRBV9 and TRBJ1-3, with D possibly matching TRBD1 (6 bases). With 0 bases removed from V and 0 bases from J, the gap between germline ends came to 16 bases. Germline CDR1 and CDR2: SGDLS and YYNGEE. This CDR3 spans 18 amino acids. This CDR3 reads CASSVDPLDRLSGNTIYF. As DNA, the CDR3 is TGTGCCAGCAGCGTAGACCCCCTCGACAGGCTCTCTGGAAACACCATATATTTT.

In this sample, this clone turned up a few times. The chain uses TRBV7-9 and TRBJ1-4; the D is unclear. The CDR3 consists of 17 residues. The germline gives CDR1 SEHNR, CDR2 FQNEAQ (reference sequence). V shed 5 bases and J shed 0 bases, with 16 bases lying between them. The CDR3 DNA is TGTGCCAGCAGCCCCGCGGCGGGGTTGGCAACTAATGAAAAACTGTTTTTT. It encodes CASSPAAGLATNEKLFF. The variable domain in full, completed from reference TRBV7-9 and TRBJ1-4, reads DTGVSQNPRHKITKRGQNVTFRCDPISEHNRLYWYRQTLGQGPEFLTYFQNEAQLEKSRLLSDRFSAERPKGSFSTLEIQRTEQGDSAMYLCASSPAAGLATNEKLFFGSGTQLSVL.

J is TRBJ2-7 and V is TRBV4-1; D is unclear. CDR3 size: 18 residues. CDR1 is MGHRA, CDR2 YSYEKL, per germline. V was pared by 0 bases and J by 2 bases, with 20 bases between. The CDR3 DNA reads as TGCGCCAGCAGCCAAGATTTGGCGGCTCAACTAATACCCTACGAGCAGTACGTC. Translated, it gives CASSQDLAAQLIPYEQYV.

The genes are TRBV6-5 and TRBJ2-7, with a weak D call TRBD1 (5 bases). The CDR3 sequence is 13 residues long. V dropped 6 bases and J dropped 5 bases, with 14 bases sitting between them. Germline V CDR1 and CDR2: MNHEY, SVGAGI. The CDR3 sequence: CASRDTGFNEQYV. CDR3 in DNA: TGTGCCAGCAGGGACACCGGGTTTAACGAGCAGTACGTC.

This rearrangement joins TRBV30 to TRBJ2-1; 10 bases match TRBD2. The CDR3 is 14 residues long. The germline V gene encodes CDR1 GTSNPN and CDR2 SVGIG (reference sequence). After removal of 6 bases from V and 6 bases from J, the junction contained 8 bases not matched to a gene. The CDR3, as DNA: TGTGCCTGCCGTCCGGGACTAGCGAGCAATGAGCAGTTCTTC. Amino acids: CACRPGLASNEQFF.

This chain joins TRBV7-2 and TRBJ2-3; tentative D call: TRBD2 (6 bases). This CDR3 contains 17 residues. In germline, CDR1 is SGHTA, CDR2 FQGNSA. Trimming left V 5 bases short and J 0 bases short, with 18 bases between. CDR3 residues: CASSHATRPKSTDTQYF. As DNA, the CDR3 is TGTGCCAGCAGCCATGCGACTAGGCCGAAGAGCACAGATACGCAGTATTTT.

The chain has TRBV18 and TRBJ1-3; D is unresolved. Germline loops: CDR1 KGHSH, CDR2 LQKENI. V lost 2 bases, J lost 0 bases, and 11 bases lay in between. The CDR3 runs 16 residues. CDR3 sequence (DNA): TGTGCCAGCTCACCAGAGACACCCTACTCTGGAAACACCATATATTTT. It specifies CASSPETPYSGNTIYF.

The chain links TRBV6-5 to TRBJ2-7; 12 nucleotides line up with TRBD2. Trimming removed 6 bases from V and 5 bases from J; junction bases left unmatched: 2. Per germline, CDR1 MNHEY and CDR2 SVGAGI. This CDR3 is 13 amino acids long. CDR3 nucleotide sequence: TGTGCCAGCAGGACTAGCGGGGGTAACGAGCAGTACGTC. Its translation: CASRTSGGNEQYV.

V usage is TRBV20-1 and J usage is TRBJ2-3, with 10 nucleotides matching TRBD1. The junction had 10 bases not matched to a gene; V was cut back by 3 bases and J by 4 bases. The CDR3 is made up of 16 amino acids. Germline CDR1 reads DFQATT; CDR2 reads SNEGSKA (reference sequence). CDR3 sequence reads: CSASGTGVLWADTQYF. As DNA, the CDR3 is TGCAGTGCTAGTGGGACAGGGGTCTTATGGGCAGATACGCAGTATTTT.

This chain links TRBV5-1 with TRBJ1-1; 7 nucleotides align to TRBD1. There are 14 residues in the CDR3. V shed 1 base, J shed 4 bases, and the junction held 4 bases outside the gene matches. Per germline, CDR1 SGHRS and CDR2 YFSETQ. In DNA, the CDR3 is TGCGCCAGCAGCTTGTCAGGGGGGACCACTGAAGCTTTCTTT. Translation: CASSLSGGTTEAFF.

The chain uses TRBV27 and TRBJ2-7; 12 bases fit TRBD2. Germline-derived CDR1 and CDR2 are MNHEY and SMNVEV (reference sequence). The junction had 4 bases not matched to a gene; V was cut back by 7 bases and J by 3 bases. This CDR3 spans 14 amino acids. The CDR3 nucleotides read TGTGCCAGCATTGAGACTAGCGGGAGCTACGAGCAGTACGTC. It encodes CASIETSGSYEQYV.

This clone is a singleton in its sample. The gene calls are TRBV11-3 and TRBJ2-7; 12 bases are a match to TRBD2. V lost 5 bases and J lost 5; bases outside the gene matches: 10. CDR1 is SGHNT and CDR2 is YENEEA in the germline V gene. This CDR3 is built from 16 residues. The CDR3 region has the DNA TGTGCCAGCAGCCATACCCGGACTAGCGGGACGCACGAGCAGTACGTC. Its protein product is CASSHTRTSGTHEQYV.

V gene TRBV5-6 combines with J gene TRBJ2-4; no clear D gene. CDR3 size: 14 residues. Germline assignment: CDR1 SGHDT and CDR2 YYEEEE. The V gene lost 4 bases and the J gene lost 2 bases, with 10 bases spanning the gap. CDR3 sequence reads: CASSKRVTKNIQYF. The CDR3 nucleotides read TGTGCCAGCAGCAAGAGAGTAACCAAAAACATTCAGTACTTC. The full variable domain, rest sourced from reference TRBV5-6 and TRBJ2-4, is DAGVTQSPTHLIKTRGQQVTLRCSPKSGHDTVSWYQQALGQGPQFIFQYYEEEERQRGNFPDRFSGHQFPNYSSELNVNALLLGDSALYLCASSKRVTKNIQYFGAGTRLSVL.

This chain connects TRBV4-1 to TRBJ2-1; 10 nucleotides match TRBD1. V shed 3 bases, J shed 9 bases, and the junction held 14 bases outside the gene matches. CDR1 is MGHRA, CDR2 YSYEKL, per germline. The CDR3 loop spans 17 amino acids. CDR3 sequence: CASSHPGWRQGAGEQFF. The CDR3 nucleotides read TGCGCCAGCAGCCACCCCGGGTGGAGACAGGGGGCCGGTGAGCAGTTCTTC.

V usage is TRBV7-2 and J usage is TRBJ2-1; 14 bases line up with TRBD2. The CDR3 runs 17 residues. After removal of 5 bases from V and 4 bases from J, the junction contained 7 bases not matched to a gene. The germline CDR1 and CDR2 sequences are SGHTA and FQGNSA. The chain's CDR3 is CASSPSGLAGGYNEQFF. The CDR3 region has the DNA TGTGCCAGCAGCCCTTCCGGACTAGCGGGAGGATACAATGAGCAGTTCTTC.

Concerning this clone: The sample contains more than one DNA sequence encoding this CDR3. The V and J genes are TRBV6-5 and TRBJ1-2; the match to TRBD1 covers 10 bases. Losses at the gene ends were 5 bases for V and 5 bases for J; bases not matched to a gene: 2. CDR3 length: 13 amino acids. Germline CDR1 MNHEY, CDR2 SVGAGI. The CDR3, as DNA: TGTGCCAGCAGTCCGGACAGGGGGTATGGCTACACCTTC. This codes for CASSPDRGYGYTF.

This clone was observed a single time. This sequence joins TRBV10-3 and TRBJ1-3; the D is unclear. Germline V lookup: CDR1 ENHRY, CDR2 SYGVKD. The CDR3 spans 15 residues. V dropped 0 bases and J dropped 4 bases, with 10 bases sitting between them. In nucleotides, the CDR3 is TGTGCCATCAGTGAGTCGGTGGGCTCCGGAAACACCATATATTTT. Protein sequence: CAISESVGSGNTIYF.

The chain has TRBV6-5 and TRBJ2-3; 9 bases match TRBD1. Germline V lookup: CDR1 MNHEY, CDR2 SVGAGI. The CDR3 totals 15 residues. Trimming removed 2 bases from V and 5 bases from J; junction bases left unmatched: 5. CDR3 nucleotides: TGTGCCAGCAGTTACCGCGGACAGGGGCTAGATACGCAGTATTTT. Protein sequence: CASSYRGQGLDTQYF.

V gene TRBV11-2 combines with J gene TRBJ2-1; TRBD2 agrees at 11 bases. Germline lookup yields CDR1 SGHAT and CDR2 FQNNGV. The CDR3 consists of 16 residues. V lost 4 bases and J lost 3; bases outside the gene matches: 5. CDR3 residues: CASSSTSGGIYNEQFF. CDR3 sequence (DNA): TGTGCCAGCAGCTCAACTAGCGGGGGAATCTACAATGAGCAGTTCTTC.

V usage is TRBV7-2 and J usage is TRBJ2-7, with TRBD1 as a possible D gene (5 bases). V was clipped by 5 bases and J by 7 bases, with 15 bases between them. Germline CDR1 SGHTA, CDR2 FQGNSA. The CDR3 contains 13 residues. CDR3 DNA: TGTGCCAGCAGCCTCCAGTCCCAGGGAGAGCAGTACGTC. Translated, it gives CASSLQSQGEQYV.

J is TRBJ1-2 and V is TRBV15; D is perhaps TRBD1 (5 bases). The V gene's germline CDR1 is LNHNV and CDR2 YYDKDF (reference sequence). This CDR3 has 15 amino acids. V gave up 1 base and J gave up 5 bases, with 14 bases separating them. CDR3: CATSRVRGEGYGYTF. CDR3 in DNA: TGTGCCACCAGCAGAGTTCGGGGGGAAGGATATGGCTACACCTTC.

V gene TRBV5-1 combines with J gene TRBJ1-6, with 10 nucleotides matching TRBD1. The CDR3 is made up of 16 amino acids. After removal of 8 bases from V and 5 bases from J, the junction contained 10 bases not matched to a gene. Germline V gene data show CDR1 as SGHRS and CDR2 as YFSETQ. The chain's CDR3 is CASTPLGTGDNSPLHF. CDR3 DNA sequence: TGCGCCAGTACGCCCCTTGGGACAGGGGATAATTCACCCCTCCACTTT.

The rearrangement uses TRBV11-3 and TRBJ2-3; perhaps TRBD2 as D (6 bases). This CDR3 spans 16 amino acids. The germline V gene encodes CDR1 SGHNT and CDR2 YENEEA. The V end was cut by 0 bases, the J end by 5 bases, with 15 bases between. CDR3 coding DNA: TGTGCCAGCAGCTTAGATTGGGGGGAGAACGTAGATACGCAGTATTTT. Its protein is CASSLDWGENVDTQYF.

The genes are TRBV19 and TRBJ1-1; no clear D. Germline V CDR1 and CDR2: LNHDA, SQIVND (reference sequence). V lost 2 bases and J lost 4, with 8 bases in between. The CDR3 is made up of 13 amino acids. The CDR3 region is CASSIQRSTEAFF. The DNA of the CDR3 is TGTGCCAGTAGTATACAAAGGAGCACTGAAGCTTTCTTT.